This entry lists 6 T cell receptor beta chains sequenced from one sample in a study of T cell repertoires in cytomegalovirus infection. No cognate antigen is known for these TCRs. TCRdb redid the calling of the reads with MiXCR, one entry per CDR3 protein. The repertoire includes 230,000 or so distinct CDR3 sequences, less than 50% of them detected once, and approximately 59% sits in the top ten. The sample was CD8+ T cells from cultured PBMCs, taken from culture after CMV antigen stimulation. Every receptor here comes from a human donor in good health (CMV status not recorded). Some clones in this sample may be carry-over from other donors' samples.

The chain uses TRBV5-1 and TRBJ1-1; no definite D call. Germline V gene sequence: CDR1 SGHRS, CDR2 YFSETQ. The V and J ends lost 5 bases and 3 bases respectively, with 17 bases between them. The CDR3 covers 15 residues. CDR3 sequence reads: CASSGITEGDTEAFF. The CDR3 DNA reads as TGCGCCAGCAGTGGAATTACAGAGGGAGACACTGAAGCTTTCTTT.

This clonotype is a singleton in its sample. V usage is TRBV5-6 and J usage is TRBJ2-3; 8 bases are a match to TRBD2. CDR1 is SGHDT and CDR2 is YYEEEE in the germline V gene. After removal of 3 bases from V and 6 bases from J, the junction contained 6 bases not matched to a gene. The CDR3 has 14 amino acids. The DNA for the CDR3 is TGTGCCAGCAGCTCGGGACTAGATAAGGATACGCAGTATTTT. Protein sequence: CASSSGLDKDTQYF.

This chain uses TRBV6-6 with TRBJ1-6; TRBD1 is a possible D gene (5 bases). V was pared by 5 bases and J by 11 bases, with 16 bases between. This CDR3 is 14 amino acids long. Germline V gene lookup returns CDR1 MNHNY and CDR2 SVGAGI (reference sequence). The CDR3 spells CASSEVPAGTPLHF. The CDR3 DNA reads as TGTGCCAGCAGTGAGGTTCCGGCAGGGACACCCCTCCACTTT.

The chain is built from TRBV7-9 and TRBJ1-1; D unresolved. V lost 2 bases and J lost 7, with 8 bases in between. From germline, CDR1 is SEHNR and CDR2 FQNEAQ (reference sequence). CDR3 length: 12 residues. This CDR3 is CASSLSRIEAFF. The CDR3 region has the DNA TGTGCCAGCAGCTTAAGTCGAATTGAAGCTTTCTTT.

The CDR3 protein is CASSQDDSSYEQYF. CDR3 sequence (DNA): TGCGCCAGCAGCCAAGATGACTCATCCTACGAGCAGTACTTC. This chain joins TRBV4-1 and TRBJ2-7; no reliable D call. The CDR3 extends over 14 amino acids. In germline, CDR1 is MGHRA, CDR2 YSYEKL. V lost 0 bases and J lost 1, with 7 bases in between.

This clonotype was observed many times. The chain carries TRBV2 and TRBJ1-5, with 7 nucleotides matching TRBD1. Germline V gene sequence: CDR1 SNHLY, CDR2 FYNNEI. Losses at the gene ends were 5 bases for V and 2 bases for J; bases not matched to a gene: 3. The CDR3 runs 14 residues. CDR3 nucleotides: TGTGCCAGCAGTACTCAGGGGGGCAATCAGCCCCAGCATTTT. Translated: CASSTQGGNQPQHF.